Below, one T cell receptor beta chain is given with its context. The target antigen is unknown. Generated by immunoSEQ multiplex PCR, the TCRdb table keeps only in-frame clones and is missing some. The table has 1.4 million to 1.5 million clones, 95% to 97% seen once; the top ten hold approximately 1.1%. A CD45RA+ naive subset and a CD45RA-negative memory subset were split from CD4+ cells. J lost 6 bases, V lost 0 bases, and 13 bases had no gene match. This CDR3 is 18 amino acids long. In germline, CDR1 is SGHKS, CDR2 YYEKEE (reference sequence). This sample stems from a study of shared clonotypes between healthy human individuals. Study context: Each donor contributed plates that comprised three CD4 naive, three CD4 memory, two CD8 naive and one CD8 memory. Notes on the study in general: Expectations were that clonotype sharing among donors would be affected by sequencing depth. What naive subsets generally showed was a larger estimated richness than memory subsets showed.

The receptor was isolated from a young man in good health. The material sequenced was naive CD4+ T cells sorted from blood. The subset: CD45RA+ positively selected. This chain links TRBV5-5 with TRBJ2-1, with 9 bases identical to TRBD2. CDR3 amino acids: CASSLVSLAGNHGNEQFF. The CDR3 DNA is TGTGCCAGCAGCTTGGTATCCCTAGCGGGAAATCATGGCAATGAGCAGTTCTTC.